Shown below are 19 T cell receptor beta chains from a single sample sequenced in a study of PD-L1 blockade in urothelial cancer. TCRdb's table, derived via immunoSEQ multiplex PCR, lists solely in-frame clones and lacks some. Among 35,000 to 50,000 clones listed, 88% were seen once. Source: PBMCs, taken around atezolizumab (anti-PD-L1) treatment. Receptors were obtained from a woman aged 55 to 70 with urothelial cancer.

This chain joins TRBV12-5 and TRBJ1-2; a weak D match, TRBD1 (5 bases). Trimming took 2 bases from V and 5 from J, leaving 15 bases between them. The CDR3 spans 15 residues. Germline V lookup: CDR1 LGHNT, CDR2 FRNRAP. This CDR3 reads CASGLHQGKGYGYTF. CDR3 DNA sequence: TGTGCTAGTGGTTTGCATCAAGGGAAGGGGTATGGCTACACCTTC.

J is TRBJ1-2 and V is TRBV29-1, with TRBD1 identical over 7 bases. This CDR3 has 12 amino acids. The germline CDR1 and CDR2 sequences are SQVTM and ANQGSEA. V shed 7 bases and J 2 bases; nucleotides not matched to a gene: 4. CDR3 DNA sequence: TGCAGCGCCAAGGACAGGAACTATGGCTACACCTTC. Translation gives CSAKDRNYGYTF.

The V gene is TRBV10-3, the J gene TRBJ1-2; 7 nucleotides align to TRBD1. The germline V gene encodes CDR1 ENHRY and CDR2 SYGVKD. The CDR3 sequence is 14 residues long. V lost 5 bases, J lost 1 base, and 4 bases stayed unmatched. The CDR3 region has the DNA TGTGCCATCAGTACAGGGGACCTTAACTATGGCTACACCTTC. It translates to CAISTGDLNYGYTF.

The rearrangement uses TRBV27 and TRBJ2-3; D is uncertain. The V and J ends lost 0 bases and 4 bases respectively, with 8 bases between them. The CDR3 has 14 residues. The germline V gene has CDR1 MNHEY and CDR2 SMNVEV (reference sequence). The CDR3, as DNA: TGTGCCAGCAGTTTATCGAGGTATGCAGATACGCAGTATTTT. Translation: CASSLSRYADTQYF.

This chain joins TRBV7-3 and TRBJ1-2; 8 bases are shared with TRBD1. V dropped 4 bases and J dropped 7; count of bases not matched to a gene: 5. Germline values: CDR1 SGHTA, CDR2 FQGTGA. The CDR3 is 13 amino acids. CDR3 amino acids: CASSSTGVSGYTF. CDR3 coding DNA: TGTGCCAGCAGCTCGACAGGGGTTTCTGGCTACACCTTC.

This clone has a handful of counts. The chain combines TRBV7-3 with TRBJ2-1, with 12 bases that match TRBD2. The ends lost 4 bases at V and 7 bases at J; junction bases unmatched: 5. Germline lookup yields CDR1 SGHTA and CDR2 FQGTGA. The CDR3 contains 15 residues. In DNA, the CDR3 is TGTGCCAGCAGCTCTAGCGGGGGGGCTAATAATGAGCAGTTCTTC. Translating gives CASSSSGGANNEQFF.

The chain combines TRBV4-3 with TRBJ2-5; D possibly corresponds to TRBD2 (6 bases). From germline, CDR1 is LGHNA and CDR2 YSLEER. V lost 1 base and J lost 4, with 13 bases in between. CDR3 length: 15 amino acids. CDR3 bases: TGCGCCAGCAGCCAAGCTTTAGGCGGGATAGAGACCCAGTACTTC. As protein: CASSQALGGIETQYF.

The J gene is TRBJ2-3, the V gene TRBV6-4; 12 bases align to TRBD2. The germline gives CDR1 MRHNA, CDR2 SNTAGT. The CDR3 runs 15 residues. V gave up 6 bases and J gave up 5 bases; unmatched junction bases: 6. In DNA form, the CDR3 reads TGTGCCAGCAGGCAACTAGCGGGGGGCCGAGATACGCAGTATTTT. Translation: CASRQLAGGRDTQYF.

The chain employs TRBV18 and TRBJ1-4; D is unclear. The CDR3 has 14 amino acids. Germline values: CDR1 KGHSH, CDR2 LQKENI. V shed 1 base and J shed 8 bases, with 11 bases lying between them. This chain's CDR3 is CASSPLEGGEKLFF. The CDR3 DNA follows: TGTGCCAGCTCACCACTAGAGGGAGGGGAAAAACTGTTTTTT.

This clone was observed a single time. The CDR3 DNA sequence: TGTGCCAGCAGCCAAGTTGGCGGGGGGGATCTTTTAAGGGATACGCAGTATTTT. Protein sequence: CASSQVGGGDLLRDTQYF. The gene calls are TRBV5-4 and TRBJ2-3, with 9 bases matching TRBD2. After removal of 4 bases from V and 6 bases from J, the junction contained 18 bases not matched to a gene. Germline-derived CDR1 and CDR2 are SGHNT and YYREEE (reference sequence). This CDR3 spans 18 amino acids. The full variable domain, completed using reference TRBV5-4 and TRBJ2-3, is ETGVTQSPTHLIKTRGQQVTLRCSSQSGHNTVSWYQQALGQGPQFIFQYYREEENGRGNFPPRFSGLQFPNYSSELNVNALELDDSALYLCASSQVGGGDLLRDTQYFGPGTRLTVL.

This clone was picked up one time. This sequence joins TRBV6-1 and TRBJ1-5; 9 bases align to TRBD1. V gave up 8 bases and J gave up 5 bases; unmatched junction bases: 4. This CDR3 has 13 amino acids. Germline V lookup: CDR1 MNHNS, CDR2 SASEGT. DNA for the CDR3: TGTGCCAGCGGAACAGGGGGCTATCAGCCCCAGCATTTT. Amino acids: CASGTGGYQPQHF.

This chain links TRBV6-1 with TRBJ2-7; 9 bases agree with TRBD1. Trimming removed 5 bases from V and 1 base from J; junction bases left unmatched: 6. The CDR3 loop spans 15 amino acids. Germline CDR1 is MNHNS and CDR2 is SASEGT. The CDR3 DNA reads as TGTGCCAGCAGTCAAGGACAGGGGAGTTCCTACGAGCAGTACTTC. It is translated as CASSQGQGSSYEQYF.

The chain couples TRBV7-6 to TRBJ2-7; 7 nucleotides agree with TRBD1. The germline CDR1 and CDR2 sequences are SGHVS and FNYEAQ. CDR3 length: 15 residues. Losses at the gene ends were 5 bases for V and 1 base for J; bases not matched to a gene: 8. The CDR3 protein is CASSRQTGLSYEQYF. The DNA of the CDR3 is TGTGCCAGCAGCCGGCAGACAGGGTTGTCCTACGAGCAGTACTTC.

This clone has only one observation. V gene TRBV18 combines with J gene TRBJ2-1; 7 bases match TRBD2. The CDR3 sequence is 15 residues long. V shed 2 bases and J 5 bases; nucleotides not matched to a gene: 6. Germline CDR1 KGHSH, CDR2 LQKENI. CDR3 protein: CASSPGVAGNNEQFF. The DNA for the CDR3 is TGTGCCAGCTCACCAGGGGTAGCGGGCAACAATGAGCAGTTCTTC.

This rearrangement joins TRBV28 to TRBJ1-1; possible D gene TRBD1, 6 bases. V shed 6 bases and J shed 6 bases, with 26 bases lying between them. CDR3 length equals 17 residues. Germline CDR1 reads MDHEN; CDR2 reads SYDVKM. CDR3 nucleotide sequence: TGTGCCAGCAGCCTTAGGGGGGGTAGACGGTTGGGCTCTGAAGCTTTCTTT. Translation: CASSLRGGRRLGSEAFF.

The CDR3 here is CASSVDNANTGELFF. The CDR3 region has the DNA TGCGCCAGCAGCGTAGACAATGCGAACACCGGGGAGCTGTTTTTT. V usage is TRBV5-1 and J usage is TRBJ2-2, with D uncertain. There are 15 residues in the CDR3. Germline V gene lookup returns CDR1 SGHRS and CDR2 YFSETQ. V lost 4 bases, J lost 0 bases, and 10 bases lay in between.

CDR3 coding DNA: TGTGCCAGCAGGGGGGCCCGAGAGACCCAGTACTTC. This codes for CASRGARETQYF. The chain is built from TRBV28 and TRBJ2-5; maybe TRBD1 (6 bases). Germline V lookup: CDR1 MDHEN, CDR2 SYDVKM. The V end lost 6 bases, the J end lost 4 bases, and 9 bases lay between the germline ends. The CDR3 length is 12 residues.

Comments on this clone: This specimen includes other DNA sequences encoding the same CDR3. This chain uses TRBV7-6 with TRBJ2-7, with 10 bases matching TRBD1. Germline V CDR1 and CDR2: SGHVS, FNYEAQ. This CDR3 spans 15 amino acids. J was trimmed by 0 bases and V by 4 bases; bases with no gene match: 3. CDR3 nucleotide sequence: TGTGCCAGCAGCTCGGGACAGGGGCTCTCCTACGAGCAGTACTTC. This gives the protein CASSSGQGLSYEQYF. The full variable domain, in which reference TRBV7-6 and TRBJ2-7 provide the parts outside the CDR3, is GAGVSQSPRYKVTKRGQDVALRCDPISGHVSLYWYRQALGQGPEFLTYFNYEAQQDKSGLPNDRFSAERPEGSISTLTIQRTEQRDSAMYRCASSSGQGLSYEQYFGPGTRLTVT.

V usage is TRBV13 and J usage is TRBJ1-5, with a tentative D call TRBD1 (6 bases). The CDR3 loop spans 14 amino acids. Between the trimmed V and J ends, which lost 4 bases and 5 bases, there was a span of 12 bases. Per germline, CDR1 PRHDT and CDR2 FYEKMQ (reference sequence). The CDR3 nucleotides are TGTGCCAGCAGCTCGAGGGGGGGCGATCAGCCCCAGCATTTT. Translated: CASSSRGGDQPQHF.